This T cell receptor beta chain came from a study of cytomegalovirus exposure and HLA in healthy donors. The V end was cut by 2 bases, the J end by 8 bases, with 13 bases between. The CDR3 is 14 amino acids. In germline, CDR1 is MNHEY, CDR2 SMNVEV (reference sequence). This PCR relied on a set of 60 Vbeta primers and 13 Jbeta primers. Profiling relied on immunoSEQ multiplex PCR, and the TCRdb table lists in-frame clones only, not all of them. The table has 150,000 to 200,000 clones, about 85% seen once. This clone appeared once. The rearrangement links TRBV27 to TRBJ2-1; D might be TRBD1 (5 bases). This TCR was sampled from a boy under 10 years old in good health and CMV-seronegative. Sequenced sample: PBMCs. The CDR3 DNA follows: TGTGCCAGCAGTTTAGGTTCCAGGGCGGATGAGCAGTTCTTC. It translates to CASSLGSRADEQFF.